The present T cell receptor beta chain was sequenced within a study of blood T cells in healthy people across ages. This clonotype appeared many times. Its antigen is unidentified. The study's findings and limits: Per-million-T-cell TCR beta diversity fell roughly linearly with age.

A second PCR, run for roughly 7 to 12 cycles, used a sample-barcoded 5' primer plus a J-beta primer mix. TCRdb passed the 5' RACE reads through MiXCR, listing each CDR3 protein once. The sample lists approximately 810,000 distinct CDR3 sequences, less than 35% seen once, with 17% in the top ten. Looked up from germline, CDR1 is SGHTA and CDR2 is FQGNSA. The CDR3 is 14 amino acids. Unmatched junction bases numbered 7, after V lost 5 bases and J lost 5 bases. The specimen was blood. The chain carries TRBV7-2 and TRBJ1-2; 8 nucleotides align to TRBD1. The receptor was isolated from a woman older than 75 in good health. CDR3 protein: CASSPDTGGYGYTF. CDR3 in DNA: TGTGCCAGCAGCCCCGATACAGGGGGGTATGGCTACACCTTC.